Given below is one T cell receptor (beta chain) in context. Antigen: not known. TCRdb re-called the 5' RACE reads with MiXCR, one entry per CDR3 protein. The sample lists around 490,000 distinct CDR3 sequences; approximately 5% were seen once. This specimen belongs to a study of CD8 T cells in ankylosing spondylitis. The study, taken as a whole, reports: What seemed typical of ankylosing spondylitis blood was a TCR beta motif built from several highly homologous variants.

The V gene's germline CDR1 is MGHRA and CDR2 YSYEKL. V dropped 3 bases and J dropped 0 bases, with 12 bases sitting between them. This CDR3 comprises 15 residues. Sample: blood, either unsorted or a sorted T cell fraction (not recorded which). The sequence derives from a male donor with ankylosing spondylitis. This chain joins TRBV4-1 and TRBJ2-7; D possibly corresponds to TRBD2 (5 bases). CDR3 region: CASSQRARSSYEQYF. CDR3 DNA: TGCGCCAGCAGCCAGCGGGCGAGGAGCTCCTACGAGCAGTACTTC.